This TCR beta chain appears in the sequencing data of a study of blood T cell repertoires in COVID-19. Study details: The United States, Italy and Spain were the sources of the acute and convalescent COVID-19 samples.

Trimming removed 2 bases from V and 7 bases from J; junction bases left unmatched: 1. The germline CDR1 and CDR2 sequences are SEHNR and FQNEAQ (reference sequence). The CDR3 runs 13 residues. In the original workflow: Amplification with reference gene primers provided the estimates of nucleated cell counts. Sequencing was performed with immunoSEQ multiplex PCR; in TCRdb, only in-frame clones are kept and a portion is missing. The V and J calls and the clone size are those of that table, but D and trimming were determined from the DNA. The table records 130,000 or so clones, around 78% of them present only once.

The TCR was taken from a human donor in a cohort sampled during active COVID-19. The chain couples TRBV7-9 to TRBJ1-3; TRBD1 matches at 8 bases. The sequenced material came from peripheral blood. CDR3 loop: CASSLQGANTIYF. The CDR3 nucleotides are TGTGCCAGCAGCTTACAGGGGGCCAACACCATATATTTT.